Presented here are 30 T cell receptor beta chains from one specimen sequenced in a study of blood T cell repertoires in COVID-19. The repertoire was sequenced with immunoSEQ multiplex PCR; TCRdb's copy has only in-frame clones and lacks some. The profile shows under 450,000 clones, around 87% of them singletons. The material sequenced was PBMCs or T cells enriched from blood (not recorded which). The receptors shown here come from a man younger than 40 who had recovered from COVID-19.

The CDR3 nucleotides read TGTGCCAGCAGCGCTACAGGGGGATATGGCTACACCTTC. Amino acids: CASSATGGYGYTF. The chain links TRBV7-9 to TRBJ1-2; TRBD1 aligns across 8 bases. J was trimmed by 5 bases and V by 5 bases; bases with no gene match: 4. CDR1 is SEHNR and CDR2 is FQNEAQ in the germline V gene (reference sequence). The CDR3 has 13 residues. The full variable domain, its missing parts supplied by reference TRBV7-9 and TRBJ1-2, is DTGVSQNPRHKITKRGQNVTFRCDPISEHNRLYWYRQTLGQGPEFLTYFQNEAQLEKSRLLSDRFSAERPKGSFSTLEIQRTEQGDSAMYLCASSATGGYGYTFGSGTRLTVV.

The genes are TRBV4-2 and TRBJ1-1; tentative D call: TRBD1 (6 bases). The V gene lost 3 bases and the J gene lost 3 bases, with 14 bases spanning the gap. The CDR3 is 15 amino acids. Germline lookup yields CDR1 LGHNA and CDR2 YNFKEQ. DNA of the CDR3: TGTGCCAGCAGCCACAAGGTGAAGGGGGACACTGAAGCTTTCTTT. It encodes CASSHKVKGDTEAFF.

The chain links TRBV3-1 (or the pseudogene TRBV3-2) to TRBJ2-7; 10 nucleotides line up with TRBD1. There are 15 residues in the CDR3. Germline V gene sequence: CDR1 LGHDT, CDR2 YNNKEL (reference sequence). With V trimmed by 4 bases and J by 5 bases, 8 bases remained unmatched. In nucleotides, the CDR3 is TGTGCCAGCAGCCTCCTCCGGGACAGGGGCCACGAGCAGTACTTC. It is translated as CASSLLRDRGHEQYF.

This chain connects TRBV12-3 or TRBV12-4 to TRBJ1-2; TRBD1 might be the D (5 bases). V was clipped by 3 bases and J by 4 bases, with 9 bases between them. The CDR3 covers 13 residues. CDR3 amino acids: CASSLEGSYGYTF. CDR3 DNA: TGTGCCAGCAGTTTGGAGGGGAGCTATGGCTACACCTTC.

This chain joins TRBV6-2 or TRBV6-3 and TRBJ1-3; no reliable D call. Germline loops: CDR1 MNHEY, CDR2 SVGEGT. V gave up 0 bases and J gave up 4 bases, with 4 bases separating them. The CDR3 is 13 amino acids. This CDR3 reads CASSYSLGNTIYF. The CDR3 nucleotides are TGTGCCAGCAGTTACTCCCTCGGAAACACCATATATTTT.

The J gene is TRBJ2-7, the V gene TRBV7-9, with D possibly being TRBD2 (5 bases). V lost 5 bases, J lost 7 bases, and 15 bases lay in between. Germline V gives CDR1 SEHNR, CDR2 FQNEAQ (reference sequence). The CDR3 sequence is 13 residues long. For the CDR3, the DNA is TGTGCCAGCAGCCCCCCAGCGGTAAGGGAGCAGTACTTC. It yields the protein CASSPPAVREQYF.

The genes are TRBV20-1 and TRBJ2-1; the D gene is possibly TRBD2 (6 bases). The V end lost 6 bases, the J end lost 6 bases, and 9 bases lay between the germline ends. Germline V lookup: CDR1 DFQATT, CDR2 SNEGSKA (reference sequence). The CDR3 contains 11 residues. The DNA for the CDR3 is TGCAGTGCCCCGACTAGCAATGAGCAGTTCTTC. Amino acids: CSAPTSNEQFF.

V is TRBV10-3 and J is TRBJ1-5; possible D gene TRBD1, 6 bases. Per the germline V gene, CDR1 is ENHRY and CDR2 is SYGVKD. The germline V and J ends were trimmed by 4 bases and 1 base, with 14 bases remaining between them. The CDR3 totals 16 residues. In DNA, the CDR3 is TGTGCCATCAGTGGGACAGCCCTTACGAGCAATCAGCCCCAGCATTTT. As protein: CAISGTALTSNQPQHF.

CDR3 sequence (DNA): TGTGCCAGCATAGGTGGGGACCCTAGCGACACTGAAGCTTTCTTT. Protein: CASIGGDPSDTEAFF. The chain carries TRBV19 and TRBJ1-1; possibly TRBD1 for D (5 bases). Per germline, CDR1 LNHDA and CDR2 SQIVND (reference sequence). V was cut by 9 bases and J by 3 bases, with 20 bases left in between. The CDR3 extends over 15 amino acids.

The chain is built from TRBV7-8 and TRBJ2-7, with unresolved D. V lost 1 base and J 4 bases, leaving 11 bases between the germline ends. Germline V lookup: CDR1 SGHVS, CDR2 FQNEAQ. There are 14 residues in the CDR3. In DNA, the CDR3 is TGTGCCAGCAGCTTAGATCGCAGACTTTACGAGCAGTACTTC. Its protein is CASSLDRRLYEQYF.

J is TRBJ1-3 and V is TRBV2; the match to TRBD1 covers 10 bases. J lost 9 bases, V lost 7 bases, and 15 bases had no gene match. CDR3 length: 16 residues. The germline gives CDR1 SNHLY, CDR2 FYNNEI. CDR3 coding DNA: TGTGCCAGCACCAACCTGGCCGGGACAGGGGTGGGCACCATATATTTT. Its protein product is CASTNLAGTGVGTIYF.

V gene TRBV19 combines with J gene TRBJ2-1; 9 bases match TRBD1. V trimming: 5 bases; J trimming: 2 bases; junction bases outside the gene matches: 7. Germline V gene sequence: CDR1 LNHDA, CDR2 SQIVND (reference sequence). This CDR3 spans 16 amino acids. The CDR3 DNA reads TGTGCCAGTAGTGGGGCTAGGACAGGGGCCTACAATGAGCAGTTCTTC. Its translation is CASSGARTGAYNEQFF.

The gene calls are TRBV12-3 or TRBV12-4 and TRBJ1-5, with 8 bases identical to TRBD1. The trim removed 6 bases at V and 3 bases at J, leaving 1 base unmatched. CDR3 length equals 13 residues. The CDR3 DNA reads as TGTGCCAGCAGGGGACAGGACAATCAGCCCCAGCATTTT. This encodes CASRGQDNQPQHF.

The chain recombines TRBV9 with TRBJ2-5, with 10 bases matching TRBD2. Germline values: CDR1 SGDLS, CDR2 YYNGEE. Trimming cost V 3 bases and J 1 base; bases outside gene matches: 3. The CDR3 has 15 amino acids. DNA of the CDR3: TGTGCCAGCAGCGCCGCTAGCGGGGGCCAAGAGACCCAGTACTTC. Translated: CASSAASGGQETQYF. The variable domain in full, completed from reference TRBV9 and TRBJ2-5, reads DSGVTQTPKHLITATGQRVTLRCSPRSGDLSVYWYQQSLDQGLQFLIQYYNGEERAKGNILERFSAQQFPDLHSELNLSSLELGDSALYFCASSAASGGQETQYFGPGTRLLVL.

Concerning this clone: At the DNA level, this CDR3 is encoded by other sequences in the same sample as well. The V and J genes are TRBV14 and TRBJ1-4; 9 bases are a match to TRBD1. V was clipped by 3 bases and J by 4 bases; unmatched bases: 3. Germline V gene sequence: CDR1 SGHDN, CDR2 FVKESK. There are 15 residues in the CDR3. The CDR3 nucleotides are TGTGCCAGCAGCCAGATGACAGGGGGTAATGAAAAACTGTTTTTT. Its translation: CASSQMTGGNEKLFF.

This rearrangement joins TRBV5-1 to TRBJ2-2; tentatively, D is TRBD2 (6 bases). CDR3 size: 16 residues. V gave up 4 bases and J gave up 4 bases, with 17 bases separating them. Germline-derived CDR1 and CDR2 are SGHRS and YFSETQ. The chain's CDR3 is CASSPSAGSFTGELFF. Written as DNA, the CDR3 is TGCGCCAGCAGCCCATCTGCGGGGTCCTTCACCGGGGAGCTGTTTTTT.

The rearrangement uses TRBV5-6 and TRBJ1-1, with TRBD1 matching 8 bases. The V gene's germline CDR1 is SGHDT and CDR2 YYEEEE. The V and J ends lost 4 bases and 0 bases, in that order; junction bases with no gene match: 11. CDR3 length: 17 amino acids. The CDR3 DNA sequence: TGTGCCAGCAGCAACCTCGGGACAGGCCGCATGAACACTGAAGCTTTCTTT. This sequence encodes CASSNLGTGRMNTEAFF.

This chain links TRBV27 with TRBJ1-2, with D tentatively TRBD1 (6 bases). The CDR3 is made up of 13 amino acids. Germline CDR1 MNHEY, CDR2 SMNVEV (reference sequence). V gave up 6 bases and J gave up 3 bases, with 11 bases separating them. The CDR3, as DNA: TGTGCCAGCAGCCGGGGGGCACACTATGGCTACACCTTC. Translating it yields CASSRGAHYGYTF.

This clone was recorded a few times. The chain recombines TRBV30 with TRBJ1-5; maybe TRBD1 (6 bases). Trimming pared 0 bases from V and 8 bases from J, leaving 11 bases between. This CDR3 spans 13 amino acids. CDR1 and CDR2 from the germline V gene are GTSNPN and SVGIG (reference sequence). The CDR3 nucleotides are TGTGCCTGGAGTGTCGGGCCAGGGGAGCCCCAGCATTTT. Translating it yields CAWSVGPGEPQHF.

V gene TRBV6-2 or TRBV6-3 combines with J gene TRBJ1-4; D not resolved. The V gene's germline CDR1 is MNHEY and CDR2 SVGEGT. This CDR3 is built from 15 residues. V shed 6 bases and J shed 3 bases, with 14 bases lying between them. CDR3 nucleotide sequence: TGTGCCAGCAGCCCCCACAGCGGTGCTAATGAAAAACTGTTTTTT. Its protein product is CASSPHSGANEKLFF.

This chain links TRBV19 with TRBJ1-2; 9 nucleotides line up with TRBD1. Losses at the gene ends were 3 bases for V and 3 bases for J; bases not matched to a gene: 5. This CDR3 contains 15 residues. CDR1 and CDR2 (germline): LNHDA, SQIVND (reference sequence). This CDR3 is CASSINGQGYYGYTF. DNA for the CDR3: TGTGCCAGTAGTATTAACGGACAGGGGTACTATGGCTACACCTTC.

The J gene is TRBJ1-4, the V gene TRBV19; 12 bases line up with TRBD1. The J segment lost 8 bases and the V segment lost 8 bases, leaving 18 bases of the junction unmatched. Looked up from germline, CDR1 is LNHDA and CDR2 is SQIVND (reference sequence). This CDR3 has 18 residues. In DNA form, the CDR3 reads TGTGCCAGTCGAAGTCGAGGGACAGGGGGCGATCTTTGGGAAAAACTGTTTTTT. Its protein is CASRSRGTGGDLWEKLFF.

Only one count was recorded for this clone. V usage is TRBV7-2 and J usage is TRBJ1-5; tentatively, D is TRBD1 (6 bases). Trimming removed 5 bases at V and 3 bases at J, with 17 bases between. The CDR3 contains 16 residues. The V gene's germline CDR1 is SGHTA and CDR2 FQGNSA. CDR3 sequence reads: CASSGTGILPNQPQHF. The DNA of the CDR3 is TGTGCCAGCAGCGGAACAGGGATTCTGCCCAATCAGCCCCAGCATTTT.

This clone appeared a few times. The gene calls are TRBV10-2 and TRBJ2-3, with 10 bases that match TRBD2. The CDR3 sequence is 14 residues long. The trim removed 7 bases at V and 1 base at J, leaving 2 bases unmatched. Germline V lookup: CDR1 WSHSY, CDR2 SAAADI. This CDR3 reads CASKTSGGTDTQYF. The DNA for the CDR3 is TGCGCCAGCAAAACTAGCGGGGGCACAGATACGCAGTATTTT.

The chain links TRBV19 to TRBJ1-2, with D unclear. The CDR3 covers 13 residues. Trimming stripped 2 bases from V and 4 bases from J, with 8 bases between. The germline gives CDR1 LNHDA, CDR2 SQIVND (reference sequence). DNA for the CDR3: TGTGCCAGTAGTATATATAACAGCTATGGCTACACCTTC. This codes for CASSIYNSYGYTF.

V and J are TRBV5-4 and TRBJ1-1, with 10 bases that match TRBD1. V was pared by 1 base and J by 2 bases, with 2 bases of the junction left unmatched. Per germline, CDR1 SGHNT and CDR2 YYREEE (reference sequence). The CDR3 sequence is 15 residues long. CDR3: CASSLRDRGNTEAFF. DNA of the CDR3: TGTGCCAGCAGCTTGAGGGACAGGGGTAACACTGAAGCTTTCTTT.

This chain links TRBV10-3 with TRBJ1-2; TRBD1 might be the D (6 bases). From germline, CDR1 is ENHRY and CDR2 SYGVKD. V was cut by 0 bases and J by 0 bases, with 11 bases left in between. This CDR3 contains 16 residues. CDR3 region: CAISESLTGTNYGYTF. CDR3 coding DNA: TGTGCCATCAGTGAGTCCCTAACAGGGACTAACTATGGCTACACCTTC.

This sequence joins TRBV18 and TRBJ2-5; perhaps TRBD2 as D (6 bases). This CDR3 has 15 amino acids. The ends were cut back, 6 bases at V and 2 bases at J, with 16 bases in the middle. Germline V CDR1 and CDR2: KGHSH, LQKENI. Here the CDR3 reads CASSILGGGQETQYF. The CDR3, as DNA: TGTGCCAGCTCGATCCTCGGGGGTGGACAAGAGACCCAGTACTTC.

The chain recombines TRBV7-9 with TRBJ1-6; D is ambiguous. The germline CDR1 and CDR2 sequences are SEHNR and FQNEAQ (reference sequence). The CDR3 extends over 15 amino acids. V gave up 5 bases and J gave up 0 bases, with 8 bases separating them. The CDR3 spells CASSAQSSYNSPLHF. In DNA form, the CDR3 reads TGTGCCAGCAGCGCACAGAGCTCCTATAATTCACCCCTCCACTTT.

This clone has just one count. The rearrangement joins TRBV7-2 to TRBJ2-1; 13 bases match TRBD2. Losses at the gene ends were 5 bases for V and 9 bases for J; bases not matched to a gene: 4. The CDR3 consists of 14 residues. Germline V gene sequence: CDR1 SGHTA, CDR2 FQGNSA. CDR3 region: CASSPGTSGAEQFF. Written as DNA, the CDR3 is TGTGCCAGCAGCCCTGGGACTAGCGGGGCTGAGCAGTTCTTC.